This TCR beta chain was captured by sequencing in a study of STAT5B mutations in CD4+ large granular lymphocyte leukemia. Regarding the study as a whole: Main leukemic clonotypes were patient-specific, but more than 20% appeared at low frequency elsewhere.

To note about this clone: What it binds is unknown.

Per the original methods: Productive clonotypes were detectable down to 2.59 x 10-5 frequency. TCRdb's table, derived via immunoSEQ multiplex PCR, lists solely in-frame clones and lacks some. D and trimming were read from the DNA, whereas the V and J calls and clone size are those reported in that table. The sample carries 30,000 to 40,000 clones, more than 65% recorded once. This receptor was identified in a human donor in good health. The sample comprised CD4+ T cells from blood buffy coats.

The CDR3 region has the DNA TGTGCCAGCAGTTTAGGGGCGGCAGGGGATAATTCACCCCTCCACTTT. Translation: CASSLGAAGDNSPLHF. The rearrangement uses TRBV27 and TRBJ1-6; weak D call: TRBD1 (6 bases). The germline V gene has CDR1 MNHEY and CDR2 SMNVEV (reference sequence). Deletions cut 2 bases from V and 5 bases from J, with 13 bases between. The CDR3 is 16 amino acids.